This T cell receptor (beta chain) was captured in a study of T cells after yellow fever vaccination. This clonotype was observed a handful of times. Antigen specificity is unknown. The ends were cut back, 3 bases at V and 3 bases at J, with 11 bases in the middle. CDR3 size: 14 residues. Germline V gene sequence: CDR1 SGHAT, CDR2 FQNNGV. General study points: Abundant bulk-population clonotypes could contaminate the FACS-sorted repertoires. A secondary response was less intense yet reached its peak sooner, at day 5 versus 15.

In TCRdb, the 5' RACE reads were re-called with MiXCR into one record per CDR3 protein. The table lists around 320,000 distinct CDR3 sequences, around 8.6% of them singletons. The gene calls are TRBV11-2 and TRBJ2-5, with D uncertain. The specimen comprised CD4+ T cells sorted from PBMCs, sampled 5 days after the yellow fever booster vaccination. This TCR derives from a man younger than 30 who received the YFV17D yellow fever vaccine. CDR3 bases: TGTGCCAGCAGCTTTGGGGATAGAAAAGAGACCCAGTACTTC. This encodes CASSFGDRKETQYF.